The clone carrying this T cell receptor beta chain was seen many times. The data originate from a study of T-cell reconstitution after alpha-beta-depleted transplantation in children. Unique molecular identifiers were built into the TCRbeta library. MiXCR was run by TCRdb on the PCR reads, yielding one entry per CDR3 protein. The data contain roughly 200,000 distinct CDR3 sequences, about a tenth of them singletons. The starting material was PBMCs, obtained before TCRalphabeta/CD19-depleted stem cell transplant. This clonotype originated in a child younger than two with acute myeloid leukemia, due to receive a stem cell transplant.

Written as DNA, the CDR3 is TGTGCCAGCAGCTTCGCCGTTAGCTCCTACAATGAGCAGTTCTTC. Its translation: CASSFAVSSYNEQFF. The chain joins TRBV7-8 to TRBJ2-1; no firm D call. The CDR3 is 15 residues long. V was pared by 3 bases and J by 0 bases, with 9 bases between. Germline V gene sequence: CDR1 SGHVS, CDR2 FQNEAQ.